Listed below are T cell receptor beta chains from one sample, sequenced in a study of cytomegalovirus exposure and HLA in healthy donors. Here immunoSEQ multiplex PCR was the method, and the copy in TCRdb shows in-frame clones only, minus some. This table holds about 180,000 clones, around 79% found once. The sequenced material came from PBMCs. These receptor sequences come from a woman between 45 and 60 years old in good health and CMV-seronegative. The CDR3 runs from the conserved cysteine through the conserved F or W. The D gene is left open where the match is weak. A row's size may be missing; if present it is once, few, many or a size class.

v_gene	d_gene	abundance	j_gene	CDR3nt	CDR3aa
TRBV11-3	NA	once	TRBJ2-1	TGTGCCAGCAGCTCTTCGGGTGAGCAGTTCTTC	CASSSSGEQFF
TRBV28	NA	NA	TRBJ2-7	TGTGCCAGCAGAGCAGGGGGGTCTGTCTACGAGCAGTACTTC	CASRAGGSVYEQYF
TRBV9	NA	NA	TRBJ2-7	TGTGCCAGCAGCGTAGCTGGCCAGGGGGAGCAGTACTTC	CASSVAGQGEQYF
TRBV18	NA	NA	TRBJ1-4	TGTGCCAGCTCACCACCCCCCGTTCTATCACTTAATGAAAAACTGTTTTTT	CASSPPPVLSLNEKLFF
TRBV2	TRBD1	NA	TRBJ2-1	TGTGCCAGCATGATGACAGGGGGCGGTGAGCAGTTCTTC	CASMMTGGGEQFF
TRBV28	TRBD1	few	TRBJ1-2	TGTGCCAGCAGTTCCCACTCTGGACAGGGGACGTTGTATGGCTACACCTTC	CASSSHSGQGTLYGYTF
TRBV5-1	TRBD2	NA	TRBJ2-3	TGCGCCAGCAGCTGGTCTAGCGGGATTGCAGATACGCAGTATTTT	CASSWSSGIADTQYF
TRBV5-4	NA	NA	TRBJ2-1	TGTGCCAGCACCCCCCGGACAGAGAACAATGAGCAGTTCTTC	CASTPRTENNEQFF
TRBV11-2	TRBD2	NA	TRBJ2-1	TGTGCCAGCAGCTTGGGGACTAGCGGGGGCCTCGATGAGCAGTTCTTC	CASSLGTSGGLDEQFF
TRBV7-2	NA	NA	TRBJ1-2	TGTGCCAGCAGCTTAGAGGCTTTAAGGGACATCGGCTACACCTTC	CASSLEALRDIGYTF
TRBV5-4	TRBD2	NA	TRBJ2-1	TGTGCCAGCAGCCTAGGAGCGGGGGCCCTCTACAATGAGCAGTTCTTC	CASSLGAGALYNEQFF
TRBV10-3	TRBD1	NA	TRBJ1-2	TGTGCCATCAGGCCCGACAGGGGGCAAAGCTATGGCTACACCTTC	CAIRPDRGQSYGYTF
TRBV27	NA	NA	TRBJ2-7	TGTGCCAGCAGTTTATCACTGGAAGCCTACGAGCGGTACTTC	CASSLSLEAYERYF
TRBV15	NA	NA	TRBJ2-2	TGTGCCACCAGCAGAGATGATTTGGATGACGTCGGGGGAGATCGGCTTGGGAACACCGGGGAGCTGTTTTTT	CATSRDDLDDVGGDRLGNTGELFF
TRBV7-9	NA	NA	TRBJ2-7	TGTGCCAGCAGCTTAGAGGCGGACGAGCAGTACTTC	CASSLEADEQYF
TRBV7-9	TRBD2	NA	TRBJ2-7	TGTGCCAGCGGCCGACTAGCGGCATACGAGCAGTACTTC	CASGRLAAYEQYF
TRBV15	TRBD2	once	TRBJ2-7	TGTGCCACCAGCTTCCAAGGGGCTAGCGGCCATCGCTACGAGCAGTACTTC	CATSFQGASGHRYEQYF
TRBV29-1	NA	few	TRBJ1-1	TGCAGCGTTGGGGGGCCCCCACAGGGTAAGGGCACTGAAGCTTTCTTT	CSVGGPPQGKGTEAFF
TRBV5-1	NA	NA	TRBJ2-1	TGCGCCAGCAGCTTGTCTCATTTGGGTACAAGCGATGAGCAGTTCTTC	CASSLSHLGTSDEQFF
TRBV29-1	TRBD1	few	TRBJ2-1	TGCAGCGTTGCCCTGGACAGGGGGTACAATGAGCAGTTCTTC	CSVALDRGYNEQFF
TRBV4-1	NA	NA	TRBJ2-1	TGCGCCAGCAGCCAAACGGGTCTACGTAATGAGCAGTTCTTC	CASSQTGLRNEQFF
TRBV5-1	NA	NA	TRBJ2-2	TGCGCCAGCAGCTTGTGGAGCACCGGGGAGCTGTTTTTT	CASSLWSTGELFF
TRBV4-1	TRBD1	few	TRBJ2-7	TGCGCCAGCAGCCAAGATTGGACAGGGGGGGGTTACGAGCAGTACTTC	CASSQDWTGGGYEQYF
TRBV11-2	NA	NA	TRBJ2-1	TGTGCCAGCAGCTCCGGGACACGAAATGAGCAGTTCTTC	CASSSGTRNEQFF
TRBV28	TRBD1	NA	TRBJ2-7	TGTGCCAGCAGTTCAGGGACAGACCATACCTACGAGCAGTACTTC	CASSSGTDHTYEQYF
TRBV7-2	TRBD2	NA	TRBJ2-5	TGTGCCAGCAGCCCTGGGAGGGGTCCCCAAGAGACCCAGTACTTC	CASSPGRGPQETQYF
TRBV19	NA	NA	TRBJ1-5	TGTGCCAGTAATCATGACAGCACAGGTCAGCCCCAGCATTTT	CASNHDSTGQPQHF
TRBV29-1	NA	few	TRBJ2-5	TGCAGCGTTGGTAGAGATCAAGAGACCCAGTACTTC	CSVGRDQETQYF